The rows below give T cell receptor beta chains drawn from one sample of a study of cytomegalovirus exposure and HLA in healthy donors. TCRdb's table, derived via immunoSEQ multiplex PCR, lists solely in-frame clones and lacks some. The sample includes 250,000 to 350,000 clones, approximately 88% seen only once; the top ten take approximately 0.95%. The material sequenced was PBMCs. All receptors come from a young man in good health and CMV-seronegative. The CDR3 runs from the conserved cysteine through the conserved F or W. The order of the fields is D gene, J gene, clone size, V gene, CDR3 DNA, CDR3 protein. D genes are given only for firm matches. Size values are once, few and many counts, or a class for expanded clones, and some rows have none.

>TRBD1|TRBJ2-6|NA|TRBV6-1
TGTGCCAGCAGTGAAGTGGACAGGGGTCCTGGGGCCAACGTCCTGACTTTC
CASSEVDRGPGANVLTF
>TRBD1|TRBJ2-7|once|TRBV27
TGTGCCAGCACCCCCGGGACAGGGGGCGACGAGCAGTACTTC
CASTPGTGGDEQYF
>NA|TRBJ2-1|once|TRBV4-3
TGCGCCAGCAGCCAAGATCGGTTCGCGGGGTCCGTCTACAATGAGCAGTTCTTC
CASSQDRFAGSVYNEQFF
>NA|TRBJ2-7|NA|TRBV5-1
TGCGCCAGCAGCTTGTTGGGTCCACTAACGAACGAGCAGTACTTC
CASSLLGPLTNEQYF
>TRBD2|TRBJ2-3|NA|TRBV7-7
TGTGCCAGCAGCTTACCCCGGGGGAGCGGGGGGCCTACAGATACGCAGTATTTT
CASSLPRGSGGPTDTQYF
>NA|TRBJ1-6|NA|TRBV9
TGTGCCAGCAGCGTATGGGGGACATCCTCCTATAATTCACCCCTCCACTTT
CASSVWGTSSYNSPLHF
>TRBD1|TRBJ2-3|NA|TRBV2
TGTGCCAGCAGTCCCGGACAGGGAGGTTCCACAGATACGCAGTATTTT
CASSPGQGGSTDTQYF
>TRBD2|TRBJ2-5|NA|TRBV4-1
TGCGCCAGCAGCCAAGGGACTAGCGGGGGAGAGACCCAGTACTTC
CASSQGTSGGETQYF
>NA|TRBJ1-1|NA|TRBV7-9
TGTGCCAGCAGCCGATGGAGCGGGGACACTGAAGCTTTCTTT
CASSRWSGDTEAFF
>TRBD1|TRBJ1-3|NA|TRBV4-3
TGCGCCAGCAGCCAAGAAGGAGGACAGGGACGCGTCTACTCTGGAAACACCATATATTTT
CASSQEGGQGRVYSGNTIYF
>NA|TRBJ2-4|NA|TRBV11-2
TGTGCCAGCAGCTTAGGTCGAGACAGATTAGCCAAAAACATTCAGTACTTC
CASSLGRDRLAKNIQYF
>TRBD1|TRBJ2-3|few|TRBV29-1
TGCAGCGTTGAAACAGACAGGGGTCGGACAGATACGCAGTATTTT
CSVETDRGRTDTQYF
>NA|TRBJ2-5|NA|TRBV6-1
TGTGCCCTACAAAGGGGGGGGATTGACCAAGAGACCCAGTACTTC
CALQRGGIDQETQYF
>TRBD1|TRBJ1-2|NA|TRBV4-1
TGCGCCAGCAGCCAAGGGACAGGGGGAATCTATGGCTACACCTTC
CASSQGTGGIYGYTF
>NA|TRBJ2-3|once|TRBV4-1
TGCGCCAGCAGCCAAGGAGGTGTTCCCGATACGCAGTATTTT
CASSQGGVPDTQYF
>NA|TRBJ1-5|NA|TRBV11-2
TGTGCCAGCGGACAGCCTAATCAGCCCCAGCATTTT
CASGQPNQPQHF
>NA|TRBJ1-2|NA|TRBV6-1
TGTGCCAGCAGTAAAGACTGGAACTATGGCTACACCTTC
CASSKDWNYGYTF
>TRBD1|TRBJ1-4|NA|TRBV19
TGTGCCAGTAGCACGGACAGGAGCGCAACTAATGAAAAACTGTTTTTT
CASSTDRSATNEKLFF
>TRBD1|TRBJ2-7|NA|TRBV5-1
TGCGCCAGCAGCTTGAACAGGGGATGGAACGAGCAGTACTTC
CASSLNRGWNEQYF
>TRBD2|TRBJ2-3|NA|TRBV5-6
TGTGCCAGCAGCTTTACCAGCGGGGGAAGCACAGATACGCAGTATTTT
CASSFTSGGSTDTQYF
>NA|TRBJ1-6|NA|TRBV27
TGTGCCAGCAGTTTACGCGTAAATTCACCCCTCCACTTT
CASSLRVNSPLHF
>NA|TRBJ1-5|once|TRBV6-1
TGTGCCAGCAGTGAAAGGCGGGTAGGCGCTGTTCAGCCCCAGCATTTT
CASSERRVGAVQPQHF
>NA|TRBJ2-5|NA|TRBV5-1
TGCGCCAGCAGCTTGCCTGACAGCCAAGAGACCCAGTACTTC
CASSLPDSQETQYF
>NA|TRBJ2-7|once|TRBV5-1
TGCGCCAGCAGCTTGGGGGGCCATTCCTACGAGCAGTACTTC
CASSLGGHSYEQYF
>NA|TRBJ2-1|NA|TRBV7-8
TGTGCCAGCAGCTCTTACCCAACCGGGACACCCAGCTCCTACAATGAGCAGTTCTTC
CASSSYPTGTPSSYNEQFF
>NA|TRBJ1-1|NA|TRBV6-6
TGTGCCAGCAGTTTGGGGAGGACTGAAGCTTTCTTT
CASSLGRTEAFF
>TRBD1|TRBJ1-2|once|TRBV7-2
TGTGCCAGCAGCCCGTGGACAGGGGGCTATGGCTACACCTTC
CASSPWTGGYGYTF
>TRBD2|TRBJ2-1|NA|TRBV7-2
TGTGCCAGCAGCTCAAGCGGGGTCTCCTACAATGAGCAGTTCTTC
CASSSSGVSYNEQFF
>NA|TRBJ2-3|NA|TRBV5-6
TGTGCCAGCAGCTTGGGAAGACTGCTTCCACTCACAGATACGCAGTATTTT
CASSLGRLLPLTDTQYF
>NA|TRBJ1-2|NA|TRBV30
TGTGCCTGGAGTATTACCCCGACAGTTAACTATGGCTACACCTTC
CAWSITPTVNYGYTF
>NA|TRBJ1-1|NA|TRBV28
TGTGCCAGCAGTTTCCCCGACGGGACTGAAGCTTTCTTT
CASSFPDGTEAFF
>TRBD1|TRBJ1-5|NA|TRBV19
TGTGCCAGTACCATGAGGGGGACAGGGTTTCAGCCCCAGCATTTT
CASTMRGTGFQPQHF